This entry lists 6 T cell receptor beta chains sequenced from one sample in a study of cytomegalovirus exposure and HLA in healthy donors. PCR amplification relied on 60 Vbeta primers (plus 13 Jbeta primers). The repertoire was sequenced with immunoSEQ multiplex PCR; TCRdb's copy has only in-frame clones and lacks some. The sample has roughly 130,000 clones, 75% to 85% seen once. The specimen sequenced was PBMCs. Every receptor here comes from a woman under 30 in good health and CMV-seropositive.

The chain carries TRBV30 and TRBJ2-7, with 8 bases fitting TRBD2. The CDR3 runs 14 residues. The germline V gene has CDR1 GTSNPN and CDR2 SVGIG (reference sequence). The J segment lost 5 bases and the V segment lost 0 bases, leaving 6 bases of the junction unmatched. The CDR3 reads CAWSVTSGGNEQYF. In nucleotides, the CDR3 is TGTGCCTGGAGTGTAACGAGCGGGGGCAACGAGCAGTACTTC.

The V and J genes are TRBV9 and TRBJ1-1; 9 bases align to TRBD1. The germline gives CDR1 SGDLS, CDR2 YYNGEE. Trimming cost V 4 bases and J 4 bases; bases outside gene matches: 8. The CDR3 sequence is 15 residues long. CDR3 DNA: TGTGCCAGCAGCTCCTCTGCGACAGGGGGCACTGAAGCTTTCTTT. Protein: CASSSSATGGTEAFF.

The chain joins TRBV27 to TRBJ2-7, with 8 bases matching TRBD1. The J segment lost 3 bases and the V segment lost 6 bases, leaving 4 bases of the junction unmatched. CDR3 length: 13 amino acids. Germline loops: CDR1 MNHEY, CDR2 SMNVEV (reference sequence). DNA of the CDR3: TGTGCCAGCAGGGACAGGGCAATCTACGAGCAGTACTTC. Its protein product is CASRDRAIYEQYF.

This clone was counted a few times. The CDR3 here is CASSATGQGGEYF. The DNA for the CDR3 is TGTGCCAGCAGTGCGACAGGGCAAGGGGGCGAGTACTTC. The genes are TRBV2 and TRBJ2-5; 7 positions match TRBD1. In germline, CDR1 is SNHLY, CDR2 FYNNEI. CDR3 length: 13 residues. Trimming took 4 bases from V and 12 from J; bases not matched to a gene: 11.

The gene calls are TRBV6-6 and TRBJ1-6; D uncertain. The CDR3 contains 16 residues. V dropped 5 bases and J dropped 0 bases, with 11 bases sitting between them. Germline V gives CDR1 MNHNY, CDR2 SVGAGI (reference sequence). CDR3 coding DNA: TGTGCCAGCAGTCCTGGTGTGAGCTCCTATAATTCACCCCTCCACTTT. Protein: CASSPGVSSYNSPLHF.

For this clone: Germline and junction disagree at one end, which may indicate a read error. The gene calls are TRBV6-6 and TRBJ2-7; the match to TRBD2 covers 14 bases. Germline-derived CDR1 and CDR2 are MNHNY and SVGAGI (reference sequence). The CDR3 loop spans 13 amino acids. The CDR3 protein is CASSHPGLAGVDF. In DNA form, the CDR3 reads TGTGCCAGCAGCCATCCGGGACTAGCGGGGGTCGACTTC.